This T cell receptor (beta chain) was captured in a study of shared T cell receptors in the human thymus. Germline assignment: CDR1 SGHRS and CDR2 YFSETQ. V lost 5 bases and J lost 2; bases outside the gene matches: 6. The CDR3 length is 15 residues. Sequenced by immunoSEQ multiplex PCR; TCRdb stores in-frame clones only, minus some. This sample yields some 660,000 clones, of which around 87% are seen a single time; 0.0094% belongs to the top ten. Another study also made use of these data, one on human thymus T cells. That work adds: All donors were healthy Finnish infants who were undergoing corrective surgery to treat congenital heart defects. Thymic samples were excised during corrective heart operations. Usage of V and J genes appeared biased in thymic and blood repertoires. Thymic repertoires overlap heavily among unrelated individuals, related research has reported.

Specimen: thymocytes. The receptor was isolated from a boy less than two years old with a congenital heart defect. V gene TRBV5-1 combines with J gene TRBJ2-2; TRBD1 aligns across 7 bases. The CDR3 DNA is TGCGCCAGCAGACTAAACAGGGGAAACACCGGGGAGCTGTTTTTT. It is translated as CASRLNRGNTGELFF.